These 8 T cell receptor beta chains came from one sample sequenced in a study of cytomegalovirus exposure and HLA in healthy donors (dated by TCRdb to 2017 to 2019). The library was built by means of the immunoSEQ multiplex PCR assay. The multiplex PCR relied on a mix of 60 forward primers for TCR Vbeta segments and 13 reverse primers for TCR Jbeta segments. The table comes from immuneACCESS by way of TCRdb, which keeps in-frame sequences with V and J called. Part of the clones is missing from these tables; in studies checked, under half for an unresolved V gene and the rest for unknown reasons. The sample records about 140,000 clones, nearly 70% of which are singletons. Together, the top ten hold around 9.3% of the sample. Sequencing was done on a sample of PBMCs. The receptors derive from a man aged 25-45 years in good health and CMV-seropositive.

The gene calls are TRBV15 and TRBJ1-4; no firm D call. Germline V CDR1 and CDR2: LNHNV, YYDKDF (reference sequence). Trimming stripped 2 bases from V and 3 bases from J, with 7 bases between. The CDR3 has 14 amino acids. Written as DNA, the CDR3 is TGTGCCACCAGCAGACAGGATCCTAATGAAAAACTGTTTTTT. It specifies CATSRQDPNEKLFF.

The rearrangement links TRBV12-5 to TRBJ2-5; 7 positions match TRBD2. Trimming cost V 6 bases and J 5 bases; bases outside gene matches: 6. This CDR3 comprises 13 residues. Germline V gene data show CDR1 as LGHNT and CDR2 as FRNRAP. DNA of the CDR3: TGTGCTAGTGGCAAGCGGGATGGGGAGACCCAGTACTTC. This encodes CASGKRDGETQYF.

The CDR3 nucleotides read TGTGCCTGGAGTCCGGGGGCCGGGACAGGGGGCACAGATACGCAGTATTTT. It codes for CAWSPGAGTGGTDTQYF. The J gene is TRBJ2-3, the V gene TRBV30, with 10 bases that match TRBD1. V was pared by 2 bases and J by 1 base, with 9 bases of the junction left unmatched. Germline V lookup: CDR1 GTSNPN, CDR2 SVGIG (reference sequence). The CDR3 totals 17 residues.

This clone has only one observation. CDR3 protein: CASSSSGPSSYNEQFF. Here the CDR3 DNA reads TGTGCCAGCAGCTCCAGCGGACCTTCCTCCTACAATGAGCAGTTCTTC. The chain has TRBV5-4 and TRBJ2-1; D perhaps matches TRBD2 (5 bases). V lost 3 bases to trimming and J lost 0 bases, with 13 bases between them. The CDR3 contains 16 residues. CDR1 and CDR2 (germline): SGHNT, YYREEE (reference sequence). Variable domain in full (rest from reference TRBV5-4 and TRBJ2-1): ETGVTQSPTHLIKTRGQQVTLRCSSQSGHNTVSWYQQALGQGPQFIFQYYREEENGRGNFPPRFSGLQFPNYSSELNVNALELDDSALYLCASSSSGPSSYNEQFFGPGTRLTVL.

J is TRBJ2-1 and V is TRBV4-1, with 12 positions matching TRBD2. V lost 1 base, J lost 9 bases, and 25 bases stayed unmatched. The germline CDR1 and CDR2 sequences are MGHRA and YSYEKL. The CDR3 extends over 22 amino acids. CDR3 sequence reads: CASSQARRVSELAGGWGSEQFF. CDR3 sequence (DNA): TGCGCCAGCAGCCAAGCCCGGAGGGTTTCGGAACTAGCGGGAGGTTGGGGCAGTGAGCAGTTCTTC.

To note about this clone: Germline is not matched at one junction end, which may reflect a read error. This sequence joins TRBV7-9 and TRBJ2-1, with 7 bases matching TRBD2. Germline CDR1 is SEHNR and CDR2 is FQNEAQ (reference sequence). The CDR3 has 16 amino acids. CDR3 nucleotide sequence: TGTTCCAGCAGCTTACCCCCTCGCGGGAGCTACAATGAGCAGTTCTTC. It translates to CSSSLPPRGSYNEQFF.

The rearrangement uses TRBV19 and TRBJ2-7, with D uncertain. The CDR3 covers 14 residues. CDR1 and CDR2 (germline): LNHDA, SQIVND (reference sequence). The V gene lost 4 bases and the J gene lost 4 bases, with 14 bases spanning the gap. The CDR3 DNA reads TGTGCCAGTAGTAAGATAGCTGATACATACGAGCAGTACTTC. It encodes CASSKIADTYEQYF.

CDR3 sequence (DNA): TGCGCCAGCAGCCCCCTTCGGCGGGAGGTGGATACGCAGTATTTT. Its translation: CASSPLRREVDTQYF. The chain joins TRBV4-1 to TRBJ2-3; TRBD2 agrees at 8 bases. Germline V CDR1 and CDR2: MGHRA, YSYEKL. CDR3 length equals 15 residues. V was clipped by 4 bases and J by 6 bases; unmatched bases: 9.